One sample yielded the 30 T cell receptor beta chains listed below, sequenced in a study of T cell changes during pregnancy in multiple sclerosis. TCRdb's table, derived via immunoSEQ multiplex PCR, lists solely in-frame clones and lacks some. The sample records roughly 39,000 clones, more than 85% being singletons. Specimen: CD8+ T cells from peripheral blood mononuclear cells, collected after pregnancy. The receptors originated from a female donor with multiple sclerosis, enrolled in a pregnancy study.

Only a few counts were recorded for this clone. This chain connects TRBV5-1 to TRBJ2-1; D possibly corresponds to TRBD2 (5 bases). Trimming left V 5 bases short and J 6 bases short, with 12 bases between. Germline lookup yields CDR1 SGHRS and CDR2 YFSETQ. The CDR3 totals 13 residues. CDR3 in amino acids: CASREEPSNEQFF. The CDR3 DNA reads TGCGCCAGCAGGGAGGAGCCAAGCAATGAGCAGTTCTTC.

V gene TRBV4-1 combines with J gene TRBJ2-2, with D perhaps TRBD1 (6 bases). The V and J ends lost 4 bases and 1 base respectively, with 13 bases between them. This CDR3 has 16 amino acids. Germline values: CDR1 MGHRA, CDR2 YSYEKL. CDR3 region: CASSPWGQGNTGELFF. The CDR3, as DNA: TGCGCCAGCAGCCCGTGGGGGCAGGGGAACACCGGGGAGCTGTTTTTT.

This chain joins TRBV5-6 and TRBJ2-6; D unclear. CDR1 and CDR2 (germline): SGHDT, YYEEEE. V lost 4 bases and J 0 bases, leaving 8 bases between the germline ends. This CDR3 has 15 residues. Here the CDR3 DNA reads TGTGCCAGCAGCCGATACTACTCTGGGGCCAACGTCCTGACTTTC. Residues: CASSRYYSGANVLTF. Using reference TRBV5-6 and TRBJ2-6 for the parts outside the CDR3, the full variable domain is DAGVTQSPTHLIKTRGQQVTLRCSPKSGHDTVSWYQQALGQGPQFIFQYYEEEERQRGNFPDRFSGHQFPNYSSELNVNALLLGDSALYLCASSRYYSGANVLTFGAGSRLTVL.

The V and J genes are TRBV30 and TRBJ2-2; no reliable D call. Trimming took 0 bases from V and 3 from J, leaving 5 bases between them. From germline, CDR1 is GTSNPN and CDR2 SVGIG (reference sequence). The CDR3 consists of 13 residues. Written as DNA, the CDR3 is TGTGCCTGGAGTGTCTTCGACACCGGGGAGCTGTTTTTT. Its translation: CAWSVFDTGELFF. Full variable domain (outside the CDR3, taken from reference TRBV30 and TRBJ2-2): SQTIHQWPATLVQPVGSPLSLECTVEGTSNPNLYWYRQAAGRGLQLLFYSVGIGQISSEVPQNLSASRPQDRQFILSSKKLLLSDSGFYLCAWSVFDTGELFFGEGSRLTVL.

The chain employs TRBV6-6 and TRBJ2-7; 9 bases align to TRBD2. The CDR3 is made up of 13 amino acids. The V segment lost 6 bases and the J segment 7 bases; nucleotides outside the gene matches: 7. Germline loops: CDR1 MNHNY, CDR2 SVGAGI (reference sequence). The CDR3 region is CASSPVAGEEQYF. The CDR3, as DNA: TGTGCCAGCAGCCCGGTAGCGGGAGAAGAGCAGTACTTC.

This rearrangement joins TRBV27 to TRBJ2-2; D gene uncertain. Germline lookup yields CDR1 MNHEY and CDR2 SMNVEV (reference sequence). The CDR3 runs to 16 residues. V gave up 3 bases and J gave up 2 bases, with 13 bases separating them. The CDR3 loop is CASSLTRRLNTGELFF. The CDR3 region has the DNA TGTGCCAGCAGTTTGACCCGGCGGTTAAACACCGGGGAGCTGTTTTTT.

J is TRBJ2-2 and V is TRBV7-8; tentatively, D is TRBD1 (5 bases). The V end was cut by 5 bases, the J end by 7 bases, with 11 bases between. Looked up from germline, CDR1 is SGHVS and CDR2 is FQNEAQ. This CDR3 region has 13 residues. The CDR3 nucleotides read TGTGCCAGCAGCCGTGTAGGGGACGGGGAGCTGTTTTTT. Protein product: CASSRVGDGELFF.

This clone appeared once. The chain is built from TRBV5-1 and TRBJ2-7; D is unclear. Trimming removed 0 bases at V and 3 bases at J, with 7 bases between. This CDR3 spans 13 amino acids. The germline CDR1 and CDR2 sequences are SGHRS and YFSETQ. The CDR3: CASSLVSGYEQYF. CDR3 nucleotide sequence: TGCGCCAGCAGCTTGGTGTCGGGCTACGAGCAGTACTTC.

The chain employs TRBV7-2 and TRBJ2-3; 12 nucleotides match TRBD2. Germline V gene lookup returns CDR1 SGHTA and CDR2 FQGNSA. The trim removed 2 bases at V and 0 bases at J, leaving 9 bases unmatched. This CDR3 has 19 amino acids. The CDR3 sequence is CASSLPLPSGGASTDTQYF. As DNA, the CDR3 is TGTGCCAGCAGCTTACCTCTCCCTAGCGGGGGGGCGAGCACAGATACGCAGTATTTT.

CDR3 nucleotides: TGTGCCAGCAGCAGAACCGACAGCCGCCTTTACGAGCAGTACTTC. It specifies CASSRTDSRLYEQYF. This rearrangement joins TRBV21-1 to TRBJ2-7; the table calls TRBD1, which could not be checked here. TRBV21-1 is a pseudogene. This CDR3 comprises 15 residues.

The chain links TRBV14 to TRBJ1-3; D is uncertain. CDR1 and CDR2 (germline): SGHDN, FVKESK. With 8 bases removed from V and 2 bases from J, the gap between germline ends came to 13 bases. The CDR3 has 14 amino acids. CDR3 nucleotide sequence: TGTGCCAGCGGTTACCTGGGAGCTGGAAACACCATATATTTT. Its translation is CASGYLGAGNTIYF.

The chain carries TRBV29-1 and TRBJ2-1, with 7 bases identical to TRBD2. The CDR3 runs 16 residues. J lost 0 bases, V lost 6 bases, and 11 bases had no gene match. Germline V gene sequence: CDR1 SQVTM, CDR2 ANQGSEA. In nucleotides, the CDR3 is TGCAGCGTCCGGGGAGGGGTTGGGAGCTCCTACAATGAGCAGTTCTTC. Translating it yields CSVRGGVGSSYNEQFF.

The chain uses TRBV19 and TRBJ2-1; 14 bases match TRBD2. Germline loops: CDR1 LNHDA, CDR2 SQIVND (reference sequence). V shed 7 bases and J 7 bases; nucleotides not matched to a gene: 9. CDR3 size: 16 residues. The CDR3 region is CASTNPGTSGRNEQFF. The CDR3 DNA is TGTGCCAGTACCAACCCCGGGACTAGCGGGAGAAATGAGCAGTTCTTC. Supplemented by reference TRBV19 and TRBJ2-1, the full variable domain reads DGGITQSPKYLFRKEGQNVTLSCEQNLNHDAMYWYRQDPGQGLRLIYYSQIVNDFQKGDIAEGYSVSREKKESFPLTVTSAQKNPTAFYLCASTNPGTSGRNEQFFGPGTRLTVL.

This chain links TRBV29-1 with TRBJ1-2; D not certain. Per the germline V gene, CDR1 is SQVTM and CDR2 is ANQGSEA. With 5 bases removed from V and 8 bases from J, the gap between germline ends came to 12 bases. The CDR3 has 11 residues. DNA of the CDR3: TGCAGCGTTAGAGGCCATTTCGGCTACACCTTC. This gives the protein CSVRGHFGYTF.

This clone was found once. The chain employs TRBV5-1 and TRBJ1-2; no definite D call. The V and J ends lost 1 base and 3 bases respectively, with 7 bases between them. The germline V gene has CDR1 SGHRS and CDR2 YFSETQ. The CDR3 runs to 13 residues. The CDR3 sequence is CASSLTADYGYTF. In nucleotides, the CDR3 is TGCGCCAGCAGCTTGACAGCCGACTATGGCTACACCTTC.

This sequence joins TRBV13 and TRBJ2-5, with D tentatively TRBD2 (6 bases). V gave up 3 bases and J gave up 10 bases, with 12 bases separating them. The CDR3 sequence is 12 residues long. Germline V gene data show CDR1 as PRHDT and CDR2 as FYEKMQ (reference sequence). The CDR3 here is CASSFGGSDQYF. The DNA for the CDR3 is TGTGCCAGCAGCTTCGGGGGTTCGGACCAGTACTTC.

This chain joins TRBV6-4 and TRBJ2-7; D call uncertain. Per the germline V gene, CDR1 is MRHNA and CDR2 is SNTAGT. CDR3 length: 15 residues. Trimming took off 4 bases at V and 5 bases at J, with 18 bases between the two ends. The chain's CDR3 is CASSAAPPWHHEQYF. Written as DNA, the CDR3 is TGTGCCAGCAGTGCCGCCCCCCCGTGGCACCACGAGCAGTACTTC.

The count of this clone is one. The chain links TRBV27 to TRBJ1-1, with 7 bases that match TRBD1. The J segment lost 5 bases and the V segment lost 6 bases, leaving 12 bases of the junction unmatched. Germline lookup yields CDR1 MNHEY and CDR2 SMNVEV (reference sequence). This CDR3 is 15 amino acids long. CDR3 amino acids: CASRPRATGRTEAFF. The CDR3 DNA sequence: TGTGCCAGCAGACCGAGGGCGACAGGGAGGACTGAAGCTTTCTTT.

The V and J genes are TRBV10-3 and TRBJ2-1; perhaps TRBD1 as D (6 bases). The V gene lost 11 bases and the J gene lost 7 bases, with 15 bases spanning the gap. Germline V gene sequence: CDR1 ENHRY, CDR2 SYGVKD. CDR3 length equals 12 residues. CDR3 region: CAVYSRGNEQFF. CDR3 nucleotide sequence: TGTGCCGTCTACTCGAGGGGGAATGAGCAGTTCTTC.

The chain recombines TRBV4-1 with TRBJ2-1; no clear D gene. Germline V gene sequence: CDR1 MGHRA, CDR2 YSYEKL. The CDR3 runs 13 residues. Trimming removed 5 bases at V and 7 bases at J, with 12 bases between. CDR3 sequence: CASSGDALNEQFF. CDR3 in DNA: TGCGCCAGCAGCGGAGACGCGTTAAATGAGCAGTTCTTC.

The rearrangement links TRBV9 to TRBJ2-3; D is ambiguous. V was shortened by 0 bases and J by 4 bases, with 9 bases between the two germline ends. CDR1 and CDR2 (germline): SGDLS, YYNGEE. The CDR3 covers 14 residues. CDR3 protein: CASSVGLSPDTQYF. In DNA, the CDR3 is TGTGCCAGCAGCGTAGGCCTAAGCCCAGATACGCAGTATTTT.

J is TRBJ2-7 and V is TRBV9; D gene uncertain. The V gene's germline CDR1 is SGDLS and CDR2 YYNGEE. V lost 0 bases and J lost 0, with 10 bases in between. This CDR3 region has 15 residues. CDR3 amino acids: CASSVAYGSSYEQYF. The CDR3 DNA follows: TGTGCCAGCAGCGTAGCTTATGGCAGCTCCTACGAGCAGTACTTC.

In this sample, this clone turned up once. The chain is built from TRBV6-5 and TRBJ2-7, with 9 bases that match TRBD2. J was trimmed by 0 bases and V by 6 bases; bases with no gene match: 6. This CDR3 is 15 amino acids long. In germline, CDR1 is MNHEY, CDR2 SVGAGI. This chain's CDR3 is CASSFTSGYSYEQYF. CDR3 nucleotides: TGTGCCAGCAGCTTCACTAGCGGGTACTCCTACGAGCAGTACTTC.

The chain uses TRBV27 and TRBJ1-2; D might be TRBD1 (6 bases). This CDR3 has 16 amino acids. The V end was cut by 0 bases, the J end by 4 bases, with 15 bases between. Germline V gives CDR1 MNHEY, CDR2 SMNVEV (reference sequence). CDR3 coding DNA: TGTGCCAGCAGTTTATCGTCAGGGGATCGGCTCTATGGCTACACCTTC. Its protein is CASSLSSGDRLYGYTF.

The chain links TRBV7-8 to TRBJ1-5; 7 bases line up with TRBD1. J lost 1 base, V lost 1 base, and 4 bases had no gene match. CDR1 and CDR2 from the germline V gene are SGHVS and FQNEAQ. The CDR3 is 16 residues long. For the CDR3, the DNA is TGTGCCAGCAGCTTAGAAACAGGGGTAAGCAATCAGCCCCAGCATTTT. This codes for CASSLETGVSNQPQHF.

This clone was found once. The CDR3 loop reads CASSRTSVYEQFF. The CDR3 region has the DNA TGTGCCAGCAGCCGGACTAGCGTGTATGAGCAGTTCTTC. The chain links TRBV7-2 to TRBJ2-1, with 9 bases that match TRBD2. This CDR3 has 13 residues. Trimming took 5 bases from V and 8 from J; bases not matched to a gene: 4. Germline values: CDR1 SGHTA, CDR2 FQGNSA.

The V and J genes are TRBV18 and TRBJ2-7, with TRBD1 matching 8 bases. Losses at the gene ends were 6 bases for V and 0 bases for J; bases not matched to a gene: 7. This CDR3 spans 15 amino acids. Germline CDR1 is KGHSH and CDR2 is LQKENI. This CDR3 is CASSPGGGSSYEQYF. The CDR3 DNA reads as TGTGCCAGCTCGCCAGGGGGCGGAAGCTCCTACGAGCAGTACTTC.

This clone appeared a single time. The chain has TRBV19 and TRBJ1-3; tentatively, D is TRBD1 (6 bases). The germline gives CDR1 LNHDA, CDR2 SQIVND (reference sequence). Trimming took 3 bases from V and 2 from J, leaving 11 bases between them. This CDR3 has 15 amino acids. CDR3 nucleotide sequence: TGTGCCAGTAGTATTTCAGGGACAACTGGAAACACCATATATTTT. Amino acid sequence: CASSISGTTGNTIYF.

The genes are TRBV2 and TRBJ2-2, with a weak D call TRBD1 (6 bases). The CDR3 length is 17 residues. CDR1 is SNHLY and CDR2 is FYNNEI in the germline V gene. V dropped 6 bases and J dropped 0 bases, with 17 bases sitting between them. CDR3 nucleotides: TGTGCCAGCAGCTTCTCTCCACAGGGCCCGAACACCGGGGAGCTGTTTTTT. Translation: CASSFSPQGPNTGELFF.

The chain carries TRBV29-1 and TRBJ2-4; the D gene is possibly TRBD1 (6 bases). V was cut by 6 bases and J by 2 bases, with 14 bases left in between. Germline assignment: CDR1 SQVTM and CDR2 ANQGSEA. CDR3 length: 14 residues. In DNA, the CDR3 is TGCAGCGTCGAGCTACAGGGATCCAAAAACATTCAGTACTTC. It codes for CSVELQGSKNIQYF.